This TCR beta chain was found in a study of blood T cell repertoires in COVID-19. At the level of the study: Material from acute and convalescent COVID-19 was sourced from the United States, Italy and Spain.

Sequenced by immunoSEQ multiplex PCR; TCRdb stores in-frame clones only, minus some. The sample has around 130,000 clones; roughly 82% are singletons. After removal of 2 bases from V and 2 bases from J, the junction contained 5 bases not matched to a gene. Germline V CDR1 and CDR2: SGHRS, YFSETQ. The CDR3 totals 15 residues. The chain recombines TRBV5-1 with TRBJ2-7; TRBD1 matches at 9 bases. Sequencing was carried out using peripheral blood. The receptor comes from a human donor in a cohort sampled during active COVID-19. The CDR3 reads CASSFGGTGTYEQYF. The DNA for the CDR3 is TGCGCCAGCAGCTTCGGAGGGACAGGGACCTACGAGCAGTACTTC.